The 32 T cell receptor beta chains given below trace back to one sample, sequenced in a study of a mutant IDH1 vaccine in newly diagnosed glioma. The time point here: baseline, week 1 (first vaccination visit). Described treatment: pre-vaccination baseline after standard-of-care therapy. Using immunoSEQ multiplex PCR, the repertoire was profiled, and TCRdb retains in-frame clones only, with some absent. The data contain about 66,000 clones, 86% of them seen just once; the ten biggest clones take up around 3%. The sequencing here drew on PBMCs, taken from a glioma patient treated with radiotherapy, temozolomide or both. These receptors came from a young man with glioma.

The chain uses TRBV5-4 and TRBJ1-1; D remains ambiguous. Between the trimmed V and J ends, which lost 0 bases and 10 bases, there was a span of 10 bases. CDR1 is SGHNT, CDR2 YYREEE, per germline (reference sequence). There are 12 residues in the CDR3. The CDR3 spells CASSLEENTAFF. The CDR3 DNA follows: TGTGCCAGCAGCTTGGAGGAGAATACAGCTTTCTTT.

This clone was recorded a few times. This rearrangement joins TRBV30 to TRBJ1-5; D gene unclear. This CDR3 is built from 13 residues. V lost 2 bases, J lost 0 bases, and 5 bases lay in between. Germline CDR1 is GTSNPN and CDR2 is SVGIG (reference sequence). The CDR3 nucleotides are TGTGCCTGGAGTTTCGGTAGCAATCAGCCCCAGCATTTT. The encoded protein is CAWSFGSNQPQHF.

J is TRBJ2-2 and V is TRBV5-4; no reliable D call. V was shortened by 2 bases and J by 4 bases, with 3 bases between the two germline ends. The CDR3 length is 12 residues. The germline V gene has CDR1 SGHNT and CDR2 YYREEE (reference sequence). The CDR3 sequence: CASSFATGELFF. CDR3 in DNA: TGTGCCAGCAGCTTTGCCACCGGGGAGCTGTTTTTT.

This chain joins TRBV27 and TRBJ2-5, with 11 bases fitting TRBD2. Germline V lookup: CDR1 MNHEY, CDR2 SMNVEV (reference sequence). This CDR3 region has 17 residues. J lost 5 bases, V lost 5 bases, and 13 bases had no gene match. Here the CDR3 DNA reads TGTGCCAGCAGTCCTCGAGTAGCGGGGGGGTCTTGGGAGACCCAGTACTTC. It translates to CASSPRVAGGSWETQYF.

The chain employs TRBV7-6 and TRBJ2-1, with 12 positions matching TRBD2. The CDR3 spans 19 residues. Looked up from germline, CDR1 is SGHVS and CDR2 is FNYEAQ. The ends lost 2 bases at V and 4 bases at J; junction bases unmatched: 12. The CDR3 is CASSLIIGTSGSRYNEQFF. For the CDR3, the DNA is TGTGCCAGCAGCTTAATTATCGGGACTAGCGGGTCTAGATACAATGAGCAGTTCTTC.

The rearrangement uses TRBV7-6 and TRBJ2-3, with a tentative D call TRBD1 (6 bases). This CDR3 contains 15 residues. Deletions cut 6 bases from V and 1 base from J, with 14 bases between. Germline CDR1 is SGHVS and CDR2 is FNYEAQ. DNA for the CDR3: TGTGCCAGCAGTCAGGGGTCAATTCGCACAGATACGCAGTATTTT. This gives the protein CASSQGSIRTDTQYF. Supplemented by reference TRBV7-6 and TRBJ2-3, the full variable domain reads GAGVSQSPRYKVTKRGQDVALRCDPISGHVSLYWYRQALGQGPEFLTYFNYEAQQDKSGLPNDRFSAERPEGSISTLTIQRTEQRDSAMYRCASSQGSIRTDTQYFGPGTRLTVL.

V gene TRBV19 combines with J gene TRBJ2-6; 9 bases align to TRBD1. Germline CDR1 reads LNHDA; CDR2 reads SQIVND (reference sequence). Trimming took 4 bases from V and 2 from J; bases not matched to a gene: 9. CDR3 length: 18 amino acids. CDR3 amino acids: CASSRHRDRVAGANVLTF. The CDR3 DNA sequence: TGTGCCAGTAGTAGGCACCGGGACAGGGTAGCTGGGGCCAACGTCCTGACTTTC.

This sequence joins TRBV4-1 and TRBJ2-7; 12 bases map to TRBD1. CDR3 length: 15 amino acids. After removal of 5 bases from V and 2 bases from J, the junction contained 4 bases not matched to a gene. Germline loops: CDR1 MGHRA, CDR2 YSYEKL. CDR3 nucleotide sequence: TGCGCCAGCAGCTTCGGGGACAGGGGGCCCTACGAGCAGTACTTC. It translates to CASSFGDRGPYEQYF.

This chain connects TRBV9 to TRBJ2-7; TRBD2 matches 8 bases. Looked up from germline, CDR1 is SGDLS and CDR2 is YYNGEE. The CDR3 spans 15 residues. The trim removed 3 bases at V and 3 bases at J, leaving 8 bases unmatched. The CDR3 reads CASSASTSGIYEQYF. DNA of the CDR3: TGTGCCAGCAGCGCCTCAACTAGCGGTATCTACGAGCAGTACTTC. Together with reference TRBV9 and TRBJ2-7, the CDR3 gives the full variable domain: DSGVTQTPKHLITATGQRVTLRCSPRSGDLSVYWYQQSLDQGLQFLIQYYNGEERAKGNILERFSAQQFPDLHSELNLSSLELGDSALYFCASSASTSGIYEQYFGPGTRLTVT.

The gene calls are TRBV7-8 and TRBJ1-5, with 8 nucleotides matching TRBD1. Germline CDR1 is SGHVS and CDR2 is FQNEAQ. The CDR3 length is 17 residues. V was pared by 1 base and J by 5 bases, with 10 bases of the junction left unmatched. CDR3 protein: CASSLGVLDRGYQPQHF. DNA of the CDR3: TGTGCCAGCAGCTTAGGTGTTTTAGACAGGGGATATCAGCCCCAGCATTTT.

The chain joins TRBV9 to TRBJ1-1; the D is unclear. CDR1 and CDR2 (germline): SGDLS, YYNGEE. This CDR3 is built from 13 residues. Between the trimmed V and J ends, which lost 2 bases and 3 bases, there was a span of 8 bases. The CDR3 loop reads CASSVLMDTEAFF. The CDR3 DNA reads as TGTGCCAGCAGCGTTCTCATGGACACTGAAGCTTTCTTT.

The chain carries TRBV11-2 and TRBJ2-7; possibly TRBD1 for D (6 bases). The germline V gene encodes CDR1 SGHAT and CDR2 FQNNGV. V lost 2 bases and J 6 bases, leaving 14 bases between the germline ends. This CDR3 is 14 amino acids long. The CDR3 DNA reads as TGTGCCAGCAGCTTACCCCTGGGCAGGGGCGAGCAGTACTTC. Amino acids: CASSLPLGRGEQYF.

This chain links TRBV4-2 with TRBJ2-5, with 7 bases fitting TRBD2. Near its end, the DNA agrees better with TRBJ2-7, so the J call may be wrong. The germline CDR1 and CDR2 sequences are LGHNA and YNFKEQ. The CDR3 extends over 16 amino acids. The CDR3 here is CASSQGLRDGGYEQYF. The CDR3 region has the DNA TGTGCCAGCAGCCAGGGCCTTAGGGACGGGGGGTACGAGCAGTACTTC.

Relative to its sample, this clone is medium-sized. The sample has other DNA sequences that encode this CDR3 too. The chain recombines TRBV6-4 with TRBJ2-1, with 11 nucleotides matching TRBD2. Germline CDR1 and CDR2: MRHNA and SNTAGT. J lost 6 bases, V lost 0 bases, and 1 base had no gene match. The CDR3 is 15 amino acids. The CDR3: CASSDSSGGANEQFF. CDR3 bases: TGTGCCAGCAGTGACTCTAGCGGGGGGGCCAATGAGCAGTTCTTC.

The chain combines TRBV18 with TRBJ1-5, with a possible D match to TRBD1 (5 bases). Germline CDR1 is KGHSH and CDR2 is LQKENI. Trimming removed 2 bases from V and 4 bases from J, with 9 bases in between. The CDR3 is 14 residues long. The CDR3 DNA sequence: TGTGCCAGCTCACCAGCGGGGGGTAATCAGCCCCAGCATTTT. Encoded protein: CASSPAGGNQPQHF.

This clone was detected only once. DNA for the CDR3: TGTGCCAGCAGTCCCGGGACAGGGGCCTCCTACGAGCAGTACTTC. Amino acids: CASSPGTGASYEQYF. This chain links TRBV6-5 with TRBJ2-7; 10 positions agree with TRBD1. The CDR3 runs 15 residues. CDR1 and CDR2 from the germline V gene are MNHEY and SVGAGI. After removal of 5 bases from V and 0 bases from J, the junction contained 4 bases not matched to a gene.

This chain uses TRBV5-1 with TRBJ2-7; 9 bases are a match to TRBD1. The trim removed 4 bases at V and 6 bases at J, leaving 8 bases unmatched. The CDR3 length is 14 residues. Germline assignment: CDR1 SGHRS and CDR2 YFSETQ. The CDR3: CASSLRTGDSEQYF. In nucleotides, the CDR3 is TGCGCCAGCAGCCTTCGGACAGGGGATAGCGAGCAGTACTTC.

DNA for the CDR3: TGCGCCAGCAGCCGAATTTACGGGGATAATTCACCCCTCCACTTT. It encodes CASSRIYGDNSPLHF. This chain connects TRBV4-1 to TRBJ1-6; no clear D. The germline V and J ends were trimmed by 4 bases and 5 bases, with 12 bases remaining between them. The CDR3 length is 15 residues. Germline loops: CDR1 MGHRA, CDR2 YSYEKL.

The rearrangement joins TRBV29-1 to TRBJ2-5; TRBD1 aligns across 7 bases. V lost 4 bases to trimming and J lost 5 bases; unmatched junction nucleotides: 7. Germline loops: CDR1 SQVTM, CDR2 ANQGSEA. The CDR3 is made up of 13 amino acids. The CDR3 region is CSVVKGAGETQYF. CDR3 DNA: TGCAGCGTTGTAAAGGGGGCTGGGGAGACCCAGTACTTC.

This chain connects TRBV9 to TRBJ2-2; TRBD1 might be the D (5 bases). The CDR3 loop spans 19 amino acids. The germline V gene encodes CDR1 SGDLS and CDR2 YYNGEE. The V end lost 1 base, the J end lost 0 bases, and 19 bases lay between the germline ends. In DNA form, the CDR3 reads TGTGCCAGCAGCGTACCCAAAGACAGCTCTTTTACGAACACCGGGGAGCTGTTTTTT. It encodes CASSVPKDSSFTNTGELFF.

This clone appeared a single time. The chain uses TRBV2 and TRBJ1-1; 8 bases line up with TRBD1. Germline V CDR1 and CDR2: SNHLY, FYNNEI. This CDR3 is 14 amino acids long. J lost 0 bases, V lost 6 bases, and 3 bases had no gene match. The CDR3 bases are TGTGCCAGCAGCAGGGACAGGTTGAACACTGAAGCTTTCTTT. Translated, it gives CASSRDRLNTEAFF. Full variable domain (outside the CDR3, taken from reference TRBV2 and TRBJ1-1): EPEVTQTPSHQVTQMGQEVILRCVPISNHLYFYWYRQILGQKVEFLVSFYNNEISEKSEIFDDQFSVERPDGSNFTLKIRSTKLEDSAMYFCASSRDRLNTEAFFGQGTRLTVV.

The genes are TRBV5-6 and TRBJ2-1; D call uncertain. The V gene's germline CDR1 is SGHDT and CDR2 YYEEEE. The CDR3 sequence is 16 residues long. V shed 4 bases and J shed 0 bases, with 14 bases lying between them. CDR3 sequence reads: CASSLPGVSSYNEQFF. The CDR3 bases are TGTGCCAGCAGCCTGCCGGGCGTAAGCTCCTACAATGAGCAGTTCTTC.

The rearrangement links TRBV7-2 to TRBJ2-7, with D tentatively TRBD1 (6 bases). Trimming pared 5 bases from V and 7 bases from J, leaving 12 bases between. This CDR3 contains 12 residues. Germline assignment: CDR1 SGHTA and CDR2 FQGNSA. Here the CDR3 DNA reads TGTGCCAGCAGCCCGACAGGTCCAGAGCAGTACTTC. Translated: CASSPTGPEQYF.

The chain couples TRBV12-5 to TRBJ1-2, with D perhaps matching TRBD1 (5 bases). Between the trimmed V and J ends, which lost 0 bases and 10 bases, there was a span of 18 bases. The CDR3 contains 15 residues. Germline V CDR1 and CDR2: LGHNT, FRNRAP. Written as DNA, the CDR3 is TGTGCTAGTGGTTTGGTACGGGACGGGCTTAACAACTACACCTTC. Its translation is CASGLVRDGLNNYTF. The full variable domain, rest sourced from reference TRBV12-5 and TRBJ1-2, is DARVTQTPRHKVTEMGQEVTMRCQPILGHNTVFWYRQTMMQGLELLAYFRNRAPLDDSGMPKDRFSAEMPDATLATLKIQPSEPRDSAVYFCASGLVRDGLNNYTFGSGTRLTVV.

The chain combines TRBV18 with TRBJ1-4, with 8 bases that match TRBD1. CDR3 length equals 17 residues. Germline CDR1 and CDR2: KGHSH and LQKENI. With 1 base clipped from V and 8 bases from J, the junction kept 12 bases outside the gene matches. The CDR3 DNA is TGTGCCAGCTCACCACGGGGATTGGACAGGGAGAGAGAAAAACTGTTTTTT. It encodes CASSPRGLDREREKLFF.

This clone appeared a single time. The chain uses TRBV25-1 and TRBJ2-7; D gene ambiguous. The CDR3 is 11 amino acids. V shed 5 bases and J shed 5 bases, with 7 bases lying between them. Germline V gene data show CDR1 as MGHDK and CDR2 as SYGVNS. The CDR3 spells CASSLSHEQYF. The CDR3 region has the DNA TGTGCCAGCAGTTTGTCCCACGAGCAGTACTTC.

This chain uses TRBV6-1 with TRBJ1-2; D is perhaps TRBD1 (5 bases). Germline CDR1 and CDR2: MNHNS and SASEGT. The V end lost 5 bases, the J end lost 2 bases, and 15 bases lay between the germline ends. The CDR3 extends over 15 amino acids. The CDR3 DNA sequence: TGTGCCAGCAGTTCCTACCCGGGACTGAACTATGGCTACACCTTC. Residues: CASSSYPGLNYGYTF.

The V and J genes are TRBV27 and TRBJ2-2; tentative D call: TRBD1 (5 bases). Germline V gives CDR1 MNHEY, CDR2 SMNVEV (reference sequence). CDR3 length equals 16 residues. The V end lost 6 bases, the J end lost 0 bases, and 14 bases lay between the germline ends. DNA of the CDR3: TGTGCCAGCAGCACCCAGGGAATTTCGAACACCGGGGAGCTGTTTTTT. It is translated as CASSTQGISNTGELFF.

The V and J genes are TRBV4-1 and TRBJ2-4; 15 bases agree with TRBD2. With 4 bases clipped from V and 0 bases from J, the junction kept 4 bases outside the gene matches. The CDR3 is 18 residues long. The germline gives CDR1 MGHRA, CDR2 YSYEKL. CDR3 nucleotide sequence: TGCGCCAGCAGCCCCGGACTAGCGGGGGGGCGAGCCAAAAACATTCAGTACTTC. Translated, it gives CASSPGLAGGRAKNIQYF.

This chain links TRBV4-1 with TRBJ1-6; D is unclear. This CDR3 is 15 amino acids long. Between the trimmed V and J ends, which lost 0 bases and 13 bases, there was a span of 16 bases. CDR1 is MGHRA and CDR2 is YSYEKL in the germline V gene. CDR3 DNA sequence: TGCGCCAGCAGCCAAGATCGGCAGTTTATCAGGCCCCTCCACTTT. Encoded protein: CASSQDRQFIRPLHF.

This clone was recorded once. This chain uses TRBV4-1 with TRBJ2-3, with 8 nucleotides matching TRBD1. After removal of 4 bases from V and 2 bases from J, the junction contained 5 bases not matched to a gene. This CDR3 region has 15 residues. Per the germline V gene, CDR1 is MGHRA and CDR2 is YSYEKL. The CDR3 is CASSRRTGTTDTQYF. The CDR3 DNA is TGCGCCAGCAGCCGGAGGACAGGGACCACAGATACGCAGTATTTT.

The V call is TRBV4-1, the J call TRBJ2-1; D ambiguous. V was pared by 1 base and J by 7 bases, with 8 bases between. Germline lookup yields CDR1 MGHRA and CDR2 YSYEKL. The CDR3 loop spans 13 amino acids. CDR3 region: CASSQAQWNEQFF. In DNA, the CDR3 is TGCGCCAGCAGCCAAGCGCAGTGGAATGAGCAGTTCTTC.